The clone carrying this T cell receptor beta chain was recorded at least ten times. This entry belongs to a study of regulatory T cells in long-lasting Graves disease. Combining iRepertoire HTBI primers with Arm-PCR of CDR3 regions, the authors built TCR beta libraries. Using its own MiXCR run on the multiplex PCR reads, TCRdb lists one record per CDR3 protein. The table has roughly 500,000 distinct CDR3 sequences, roughly 14% seen once. As for time point: newly diagnosed GD, antithyroid drugs for less than 3 months. PBMCs provided the RNA from which the TCR library was made. Germline-derived CDR1 and CDR2 are WNHNN and SYGVQD (reference sequence). This CDR3 region has 18 residues. V was pared by 0 bases and J by 0 bases, with 16 bases between. The same specimen was also included in a second study, on T cells in Graves' hyperthyroidism and ophthalmopathy. As that report states: Researchers defined stable Graves' hyperthyroidism as no ophthalmopathy progression within 18 months. During a first-round RT-PCR of the TCR CDR3, the HTBI primer set was used.

The V call is TRBV10-1, the J call TRBJ2-3, with D possibly being TRBD2 (5 bases). This receptor was obtained from a man between 25 and 39 years old with Graves disease. The sample here was peripheral blood mononuclear cells (PBMCs), taken at new diagnosis, from a patient treated with antithyroid drugs. The CDR3 spells CASSESEERRQSTDTQYF. DNA of the CDR3: TGCGCCAGCAGTGAGTCGGAGGAGCGGAGGCAAAGCACAGATACGCAGTATTTT.